Listed below are T cell receptor beta chains from one sample, sequenced in a study of blood T cells in healthy people across ages. MiXCR was run by TCRdb on the 5' RACE reads, yielding one entry per CDR3 protein. The table includes roughly 730,000 distinct CDR3 sequences, roughly three fifths detected once. The sequencing sample was made of blood. Receptors originate from a man aged 40-49 years in good health. Both conserved end residues are trimmed from each CDR3.

V gene	J gene	CDR3 protein
TRBV7-8	TRBJ2-1	ASSLARRLRAYNEQF
TRBV9	TRBJ2-1	ASSVLAGELFNEQF
TRBV7-2	TRBJ2-5	ASSDRVDWVGTQY
TRBV24-1	TRBJ2-7	ATSGDRSYEQY
TRBV29-1	TRBJ2-1	SVGPVQSSYNEQF
TRBV5-1	TRBJ2-3	ASSLAVGVSTDTQY
TRBV7-2	TRBJ2-5	ASSFGLAGSLEQY
TRBV5-1	TRBJ2-1	ASSVGLAGSYNEQF
TRBV27	TRBJ2-3	ASSINEPTDTQY
TRBV5-5	TRBJ1-1	ASSLDWNTEAF
TRBV5-4	TRBJ2-5	ASSVRVGEATQY
TRBV20-1	TRBJ2-1	SARNTGVPYNEQF
TRBV25-1	TRBJ1-2	ASSDVGGYT
TRBV12-3/TRBV12-4	TRBJ2-1	ASSLERGTYNEQF
TRBV5-5	TRBJ2-7	ASSLVGAGSSEQY
TRBV30	TRBJ2-5	AWSVGRGLATQY
TRBV15	TRBJ2-1	ATSKGTSGRNNEQF
TRBV9	TRBJ2-1	ASSAGGPGNEQF
TRBV28	TRBJ2-3	ASSLSVLASDTQY
TRBV14	TRBJ2-1	ASSQDQAGAVNEQF
TRBV7-9	TRBJ1-2	ASSVASGTGDGYT
TRBV20-1	TRBJ2-1	SASHILSYNEQF
TRBV7-2	TRBJ1-5	ASGHRINNQPQH
TRBV20-1	TRBJ2-1	SARGNTEQF
TRBV7-8	TRBJ2-5	ASSLASYQETQY
TRBV29-1	TRBJ2-7	SMGTGNYEQY
TRBV11-2	TRBJ1-1	ASSQLGTGGTEAF
TRBV28	TRBJ2-3	ASGEPSTDTQY
TRBV7-6	TRBJ2-5	ASSYSMALGQETQY
TRBV3-1	TRBJ2-1	ASSRIQGDEQF
TRBV24-1	TRBJ2-1	ATSDLRDEQF
TRBV28	TRBJ1-4	ASRPLIGATNEKLF
TRBV7-2	TRBJ2-3	ASSSQAGNTDTQY
TRBV28	TRBJ2-1	ASSFVWLAGGLKTNQQF
TRBV20-1	TRBJ1-5	SARGGTQDQPQH